The 7 T cell receptor beta chains listed next were all sequenced from one sample in a study of shared clonotypes between healthy human individuals. The data were produced by immunoSEQ multiplex PCR, yet TCRdb's version contains in-frame clones alone and is incomplete. The top ten clones hold approximately 0.39% of a sample with about 2.3 million clones, 80% to 95% of them seen once. Material: naive CD4+ T cells from PBMCs. Subset in this sample: CD45RA+ positively selected. These receptors all come from a man aged 18 to 35 in good health. Some clones in this sample may be carry-over from other donors' samples.

V and J are TRBV7-3 and TRBJ2-6; tentatively, D is TRBD1 or TRBD2 (5 bases each). Trimming cost V 2 bases and J 0 bases, with 11 bases left between them. This CDR3 has 17 amino acids. Germline assignment: CDR1 SGHTA and CDR2 FQGTGA. CDR3 DNA: TGTGCCAGCAGCTTAGCAGGGACCGACTCTGGGGCCAACGTCCTGACTTTC. This gives the protein CASSLAGTDSGANVLTF.

The chain links TRBV14 to TRBJ2-5; D gene uncertain. V was shortened by 1 base and J by 4 bases, with 7 bases between the two germline ends. CDR3 length equals 13 residues. Germline V gene lookup returns CDR1 SGHDN and CDR2 FVKESK. In nucleotides, the CDR3 is TGTGCCAGCAGCCAAGGATTAATAGAGACCCAGTACTTC. It encodes CASSQGLIETQYF.

This clone was counted a single time. The chain recombines TRBV7-2 with TRBJ2-3; D might be TRBD1 or TRBD2, each matching 5 bases. Per the germline V gene, CDR1 is SGHTA and CDR2 is FQGNSA. V lost 5 bases, J lost 5 bases, and 14 bases lay in between. CDR3 length: 14 amino acids. CDR3: CASSPNRDEDTQYF. In nucleotides, the CDR3 is TGTGCCAGCAGCCCGAACCGGGACGAAGATACGCAGTATTTT. Filled out from reference TRBV7-2 and TRBJ2-3, the complete variable domain reads GAGVSQSPSNKVTEKGKDVELRCDPISGHTALYWYRQSLGQGLEFLIYFQGNSAPDKSGLPSDRFSAERTGGSVSTLTIQRTQQEDSAVYLCASSPNRDEDTQYFGPGTRLTVL.

This chain connects TRBV19 to TRBJ1-1; D gene uncertain. V was shortened by 1 base and J by 8 bases, with 14 bases between the two germline ends. This CDR3 has 14 amino acids. CDR1 is LNHDA and CDR2 is SQIVND in the germline V gene (reference sequence). In nucleotides, the CDR3 is TGTGCCAGTAGTATAGGAGGCAGTACTAGGGAAGCTTTCTTT. Its protein product is CASSIGGSTREAFF.

The chain joins TRBV12-5 to TRBJ2-1, with D possibly matching TRBD2 (6 bases). The V gene lost 1 base and the J gene lost 7 bases, with 11 bases spanning the gap. This CDR3 contains 14 residues. The V gene's germline CDR1 is LGHNT and CDR2 FRNRAP. The CDR3 protein is CASGLGTRGNEQFF. CDR3 coding DNA: TGTGCTAGTGGTTTGGGGACCCGGGGGAATGAGCAGTTCTTC.

This rearrangement joins TRBV7-9 to TRBJ1-1; D is possibly TRBD1 (6 bases). CDR1 and CDR2 from the germline V gene are SEHNR and FQNEAQ (reference sequence). The length of the CDR3 is 14 residues. Trimming shortened V by 4 bases and J by 2 bases, and 11 bases separated the two germline ends. CDR3 in DNA: TGTGCCAGCAGCTGGGACACCCTTAACACTGAAGCTTTCTTT. Translating it yields CASSWDTLNTEAFF. Full variable domain (outside the CDR3, taken from reference TRBV7-9 and TRBJ1-1): DTGVSQNPRHKITKRGQNVTFRCDPISEHNRLYWYRQTLGQGPEFLTYFQNEAQLEKSRLLSDRFSAERPKGSFSTLEIQRTEQGDSAMYLCASSWDTLNTEAFFGQGTRLTVV.

The gene calls are TRBV28 and TRBJ2-3; D tentatively fits TRBD1 or TRBD2 (5 bases each). The CDR3 is made up of 15 amino acids. Germline V CDR1 and CDR2: MDHEN, SYDVKM. V was trimmed by 4 bases and J by 6 bases, leaving 17 bases between them. CDR3: CASSSWDASGDTQYF. The CDR3 DNA is TGTGCCAGCAGTTCCTGGGACGCCTCTGGGGATACGCAGTATTTT.